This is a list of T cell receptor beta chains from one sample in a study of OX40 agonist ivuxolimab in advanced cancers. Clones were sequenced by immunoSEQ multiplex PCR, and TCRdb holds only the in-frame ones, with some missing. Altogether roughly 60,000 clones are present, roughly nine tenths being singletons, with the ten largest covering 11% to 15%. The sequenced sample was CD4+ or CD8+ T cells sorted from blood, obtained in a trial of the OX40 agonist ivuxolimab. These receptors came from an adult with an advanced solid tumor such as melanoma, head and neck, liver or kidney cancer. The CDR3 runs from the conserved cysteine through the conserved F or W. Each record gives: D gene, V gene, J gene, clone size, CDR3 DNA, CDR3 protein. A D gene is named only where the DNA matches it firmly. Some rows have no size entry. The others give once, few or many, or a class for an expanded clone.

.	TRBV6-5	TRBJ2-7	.	TGTGCCAGCAGTTACGGGGGGATGCCGTACGAGCAGTACTTC	CASSYGGMPYEQYF
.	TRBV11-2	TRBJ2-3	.	TGTGCCAGCAGCGTTAGGGGTGGAAACACAGATACGCAGTATTTT	CASSVRGGNTDTQYF
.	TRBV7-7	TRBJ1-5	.	TGTGCTAGCAGCCCAAACCACGGTCAGCCCCAGCATTTT	CASSPNHGQPQHF
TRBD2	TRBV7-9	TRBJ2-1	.	TGTGCCAGCAGCCAAGGACTAGCGGGAGTGAGGGGGCAGTTCTTC	CASSQGLAGVRGQFF
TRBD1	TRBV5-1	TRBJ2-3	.	TGCGCCAGCAGCTTGCAGGGGGCCGCCGATACGCAGTATTTT	CASSLQGAADTQYF
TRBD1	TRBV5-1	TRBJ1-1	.	TGCGCCAGCAGCCTACGGACAGGGGGCTGGAGCACTGAAGCTTTCTTT	CASSLRTGGWSTEAFF
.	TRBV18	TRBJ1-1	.	TGTGCCAGCTCACGGCAGGATCATGAAGCTTTCTTT	CASSRQDHEAFF
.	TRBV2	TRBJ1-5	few	TGTGCCAGTCGAGAGGGGGGGTATAGCAATCAGCCCCAGCATTTT	CASREGGYSNQPQHF
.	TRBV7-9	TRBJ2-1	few	TGTGCCAGCAGCTTAGATAAGGGTGGTTCCTACAATGAGCAGTTCTTC	CASSLDKGGSYNEQFF
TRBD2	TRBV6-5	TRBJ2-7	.	TGTGCCAGCAGCAGGACTAGTATGGGAGTCTACGAGCAGTACTTC	CASSRTSMGVYEQYF
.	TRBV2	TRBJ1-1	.	TGTGCCAGCAGCCCCCAGGGATTGCGAGCTTTCTTT	CASSPQGLRAFF
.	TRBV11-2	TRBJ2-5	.	TGTGCCAGCAGGTCTGGAAAAGAGACCCAGTACTTC	CASRSGKETQYF
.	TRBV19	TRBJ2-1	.	TGTGCCAGTAGTATAGGTCCCGAGCAGTTCTTC	CASSIGPEQFF
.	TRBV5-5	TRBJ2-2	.	TGTGCCAGCAGCTTGGCGGCAACAAGCACCGGGGAGCTGTTTTTT	CASSLAATSTGELFF
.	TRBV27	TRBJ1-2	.	TGTGCCAGCAGTTTCCGGGGCAACTATGGCTACACCTTC	CASSFRGNYGYTF
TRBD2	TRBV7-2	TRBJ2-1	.	TGTGCCAGCAGCTCGCTAATTTCTAGCGGGGGTAGCTCCTACAATGAGCAGTTCTTC	CASSSLISSGGSSYNEQFF
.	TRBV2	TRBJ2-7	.	TGTGCCAGCACGGGCCAATCCTACGAGCAGTACTTC	CASTGQSYEQYF
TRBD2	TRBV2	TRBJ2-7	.	TGTGCCAGCAGTGCCAGAAGGGGAGGGTCCTACGAGCAGTACTTC	CASSARRGGSYEQYF
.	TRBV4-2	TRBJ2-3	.	TGTGCCAGCAGCCGGTCCGGGACAGATACGCAGTATTTT	CASSRSGTDTQYF
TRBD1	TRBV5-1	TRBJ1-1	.	TGCGCCAGCAGCTTGGCCTTGGTTGGACAGGCAGCTTTCTTT	CASSLALVGQAAFF
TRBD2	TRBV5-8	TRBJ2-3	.	TGTGCCAGCAGCTTAATCGGGAGGGCCGCCACAGATACGCAGTATTTT	CASSLIGRAATDTQYF
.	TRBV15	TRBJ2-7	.	TGTGCCACCAGCAGACCCACCCGGGGTGATTCCTACGAGCAGTACTTC	CATSRPTRGDSYEQYF
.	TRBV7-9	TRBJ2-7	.	TGTGCCAGCAGCTTTGCGGGAACATACGAGCAGTACTTC	CASSFAGTYEQYF
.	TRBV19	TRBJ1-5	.	TGTGCCAGTAGTGGGCGCAATGATGCGAGCAATCAGCCCCAGCATTTT	CASSGRNDASNQPQHF
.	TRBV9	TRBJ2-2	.	TGTGCCAGCAGCGGAACAGGTTACACCGGGGAGCTGTTTTTT	CASSGTGYTGELFF
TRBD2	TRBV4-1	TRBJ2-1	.	TGCGCCAGCAGCCCTGCACTAGCGGGAGTGTCCTACAATGAGCAGTTCTTC	CASSPALAGVSYNEQFF
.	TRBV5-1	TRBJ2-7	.	TGCGCCAGCAGCTTTCCCACACAGGGAATCTACGAGCAGTACTTC	CASSFPTQGIYEQYF
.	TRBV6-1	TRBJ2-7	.	TGTGCCAGCAGGGGGGACATACCCTACGAGCAGTACTTC	CASRGDIPYEQYF
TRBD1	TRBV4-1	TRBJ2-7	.	TGCGCCAGCAGCCAACACTCGACAGGGGTAATTTACGAGCAGTACTTC	CASSQHSTGVIYEQYF
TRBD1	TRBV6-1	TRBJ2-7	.	TGTGCCAGCAGTGGAGCGCCGGGACAGGCTTACGAGCAGTACTTC	CASSGAPGQAYEQYF
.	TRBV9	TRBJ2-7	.	TGTGCCAGCAGCGTATGGCCGGGGGACGAGCAGTACTTC	CASSVWPGDEQYF
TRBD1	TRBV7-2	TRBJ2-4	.	TGTGCCAGCAGCTTCCATCGACAGGGCAACATTCAGTACTTC	CASSFHRQGNIQYF
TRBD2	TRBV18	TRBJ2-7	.	TGTGCCAGCTCACCACCAAAAGGCCTAGCGGGAGCCCACGAGCAGTACTTC	CASSPPKGLAGAHEQYF
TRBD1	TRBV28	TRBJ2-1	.	TGTGCCAGCAGTTTAGTCGGGACAGGGTCCTACAATGAGCAGTTCTTC	CASSLVGTGSYNEQFF
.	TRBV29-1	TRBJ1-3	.	TGCAGCGTAGAAAGCCGGACAGCTGGAAACACCATATATTTT	CSVESRTAGNTIYF
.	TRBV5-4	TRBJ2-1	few	TGTGCCAGCAGCCCTAGGGGTCTCTACAATGAGCAGTTCTTC	CASSPRGLYNEQFF
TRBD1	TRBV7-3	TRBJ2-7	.	TGTGCCAGCAGCGTCGACAGGGGAAGGGAGCAGTACTTC	CASSVDRGREQYF
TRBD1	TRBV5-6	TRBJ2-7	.	TGTGCCAGCAGCTTGTATCCCTATGACAGGGCCTACGAGCAGTACTTC	CASSLYPYDRAYEQYF
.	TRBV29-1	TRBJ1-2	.	TGCAGCGTTGAAGTGTTAGGGGCTCCGGGGGATGGCTACACCTTC	CSVEVLGAPGDGYTF
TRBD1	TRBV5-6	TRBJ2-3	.	TGTGCCAGCAGCGGAAGGACAGGGGCCACAGATACGCAGTATTTT	CASSGRTGATDTQYF
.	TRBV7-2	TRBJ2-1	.	TGTGCCAGCAGCCCCAGGCGGGCCAATGAGCAGTTCTTC	CASSPRRANEQFF
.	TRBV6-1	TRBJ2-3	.	TGTGCCAGCAAAATTGGGGGGCTAAGCACAGATACGCAGTATTTT	CASKIGGLSTDTQYF
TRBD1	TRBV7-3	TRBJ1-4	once	TGTGCCAGCAGCTCCCCCTGGACAGGGGCTAATGAAAAACTGTTTTTT	CASSSPWTGANEKLFF
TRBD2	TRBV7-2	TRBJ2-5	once	TGTGCCAGCAGTCCTTGGGGGGGGGAGACCCAGTACTTC	CASSPWGGETQYF
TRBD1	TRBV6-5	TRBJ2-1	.	TGTGCCAGCAGTTATGGACAGGGGGGTTTGAGAAATGAGCAGTTCTTC	CASSYGQGGLRNEQFF
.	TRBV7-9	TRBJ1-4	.	TGTGCCAGCAGCTCGGACCGGGGTAATGAAAAACTGTTTTTT	CASSSDRGNEKLFF
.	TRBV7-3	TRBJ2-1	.	TGTGCCAGCAGCTTAATGGCGGAGATCTACAATGAGCAGTTCTTC	CASSLMAEIYNEQFF
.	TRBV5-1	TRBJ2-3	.	TGCGCCAGCAGCCAACTACTTAGCACAGATACGCAGTATTTT	CASSQLLSTDTQYF
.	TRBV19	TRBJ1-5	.	TGTGCCAGTAACCTACAGGGCCGGAACAATCAGCCCCAGCATTTT	CASNLQGRNNQPQHF
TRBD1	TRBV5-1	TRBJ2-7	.	TGCGCCAGCGGGACAGGGGCCAGCTCCTACGAGCAGTACTTC	CASGTGASSYEQYF
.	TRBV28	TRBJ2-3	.	TGTGCCAGCAGCACGGGACATACCACAGATACGCAGTATTTT	CASSTGHTTDTQYF
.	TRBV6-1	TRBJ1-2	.	TGTGCCAGCAGTGAAGGGACAGAGTTATATGGCTACACCTTC	CASSEGTELYGYTF
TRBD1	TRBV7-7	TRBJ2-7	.	TGTGCTAGCAGCGTAGATGGGACAGCTTCCGAGCAGTACTTC	CASSVDGTASEQYF
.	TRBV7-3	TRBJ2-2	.	TGTGCCAGCAGCTTCCAACCCCCTCGGAGGGATCGGTACGGGGAGCTGTTTTTT	CASSFQPPRRDRYGELFF
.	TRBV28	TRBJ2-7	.	TGTGCCAGCAGGGCCGAAGCCAGGGTAAGGTCGGTCTACGAGCAGTACTTC	CASRAEARVRSVYEQYF
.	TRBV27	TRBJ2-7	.	TGTGCCAGCAGTAGCCAGGCCTACGAGCAGTACTTC	CASSSQAYEQYF